This is a list of T cell receptor beta chains from one sample in a study of T cells in localized non-small cell lung cancer. Data came from immunoSEQ multiplex PCR; TCRdb stores just in-frame clones and leaves some out. The table shows about 59,000 clones, with roughly 92% occurring only once. Material: peripheral blood, obtained before any cancer treatment. These receptors came from a man between 40 and 70 years old with stage I lung adenocarcinoma. The CDR3 runs from the conserved cysteine through the conserved F or W. The D gene is left open where the match is weak. Size is omitted from some rows. Given values are once, few, many or a class for expanded clones.

CDR3: CASSFQAGNYEQYF; DNA: TGTGCCAGCAGCTTCCAAGCGGGGAACTACGAGCAGTACTTC; length: 14; V: TRBV7-2; J: TRBJ2-7; size: .; D: TRBD2
CDR3: CASSFDYNRVSPLHF; DNA: TGCGCCAGCAGCTTCGACTATAACAGGGTCTCACCCCTCCACTTT; length: 15; V: TRBV5-1; J: TRBJ1-6; size: .; D: .
CDR3: CASSLFSDTQYF; DNA: TGTGCCAGCAGTTTATTTTCAGATACGCAGTATTTT; length: 12; V: TRBV28; J: TRBJ2-3; size: .; D: .
CDR3: CSVATSVTLNQYF; DNA: TGCAGCGTTGCGACTAGCGTCACGCTGAACCAGTACTTC; length: 13; V: TRBV29-1; J: TRBJ2-5; size: .; D: TRBD2
CDR3: CASSLATGGDGELFF; DNA: TGTGCCAGCAGCTTGGCGACCGGAGGTGACGGGGAGCTGTTTTTT; length: 15; V: TRBV5-4; J: TRBJ2-2; size: .; D: .
CDR3: CASSLRGYSNQPQHF; DNA: TGTGCCAGCAGTCTCAGGGGCTATAGCAATCAGCCCCAGCATTTT; length: 15; V: TRBV28; J: TRBJ1-5; size: .; D: .
CDR3: CSVALTNSNQPQHF; DNA: TGCAGCGTCGCCCTGACAAATAGCAATCAGCCCCAGCATTTT; length: 14; V: TRBV29-1; J: TRBJ1-5; size: .; D: .
CDR3: CASSLRRSDEQYF; DNA: TGTGCCAGCAGCTTAAGGAGGAGCGATGAGCAGTACTTC; length: 13; V: TRBV11-2; J: TRBJ2-7; size: .; D: .
CDR3: CASSIENLDTARQPQHF; DNA: TGTGCCAGTAGTATAGAGAATCTGGACACGGCTCGTCAGCCCCAGCATTTT; length: 17; V: TRBV19; J: TRBJ1-5; size: .; D: .
CDR3: CASRPSLGTSKEETQYF; DNA: TGTGCCAGCAGGCCCTCCTTAGGGACAAGTAAAGAAGAGACCCAGTACTTC; length: 17; V: TRBV11-2; J: TRBJ2-5; size: .; D: .
CDR3: CASSPGIRNEKLFF; DNA: TGTGCCAGCAGCCCCGGGATCAGGAATGAAAAACTGTTTTTT; length: 14; V: TRBV7-8; J: TRBJ1-4; size: .; D: .
CDR3: CASSSDGDWVTEAFF; DNA: TGCGCCAGCAGCTCCGACGGGGACTGGGTCACTGAAGCTTTCTTT; length: 15; V: TRBV5-1; J: TRBJ1-1; size: .; D: .
CDR3: CASSYASPPGQLFF; DNA: TGTGCCAGCAGTTACGCTTCGCCCCCAGGGCAACTGTTTTTT; length: 14; V: TRBV6-6; J: TRBJ1-4; size: .; D: .
CDR3: CAWSVGLAEWAYEQYF; DNA: TGTGCCTGGAGTGTAGGGCTAGCGGAGTGGGCCTACGAGCAGTACTTC; length: 16; V: TRBV30; J: TRBJ2-7; size: .; D: TRBD2
CDR3: CASSTWDRGNYGYTF; DNA: TGTGCCAGCAGCACATGGGACAGGGGGAACTATGGCTACACCTTC; length: 15; V: TRBV9; J: TRBJ1-2; size: .; D: TRBD1
CDR3: CASSLAPFPDTQYF; DNA: TGTGCCAGCAGCTTAGCTCCATTCCCAGATACGCAGTATTTT; length: 14; V: TRBV7-6; J: TRBJ2-3; size: .; D: .
CDR3: CASSLSGQENYEQYF; DNA: TGTGCCAGCAGCTTATCCGGACAGGAGAACTACGAGCAGTACTTC; length: 15; V: TRBV7-9; J: TRBJ2-7; size: .; D: TRBD1
CDR3: CASSLAGPYEQYF; DNA: TGTGCCAGCAGTTTAGCGGGACCATACGAGCAGTACTTC; length: 13; V: TRBV27; J: TRBJ2-7; size: .; D: .
CDR3: CAWSVMHGEQFF; DNA: TGTGCCTGGAGTGTTATGCACGGTGAGCAGTTCTTC; length: 12; V: TRBV30; J: TRBJ2-1; size: .; D: .
CDR3: CASSKTGGSGNTIYF; DNA: TGTGCCAGCAGTAAAACCGGAGGATCTGGAAACACCATATATTTT; length: 15; V: TRBV11-1; J: TRBJ1-3; size: .; D: .
CDR3: CASSYSTGGAETQYF; DNA: TGTGCCAGCAGTTACTCGACAGGGGGCGCAGAGACCCAGTACTTC; length: 15; V: TRBV6-6; J: TRBJ2-5; size: .; D: TRBD1
CDR3: CASSRRQANTGELFF; DNA: TGCGCCAGCAGCCGCCGACAGGCGAACACCGGGGAGCTGTTTTTT; length: 15; V: TRBV5-1; J: TRBJ2-2; size: .; D: .
CDR3: CASSLSDLTDTQYF; DNA: TGTGCCAGCAGTTTATCGGACCTCACAGATACGCAGTATTTT; length: 14; V: TRBV27; J: TRBJ2-3; size: .; D: .
CDR3: CASSTYRNGELFF; DNA: TGTGCCAGCAGTACGTACAGGAACGGGGAGCTGTTTTTT; length: 13; V: TRBV27; J: TRBJ2-2; size: once; D: .
CDR3: CASSPGTTYNEQFF; DNA: TGTGCCAGCAGTCCCGGGACTACCTACAATGAGCAGTTCTTC; length: 14; V: TRBV6-1; J: TRBJ2-1; size: few; D: TRBD2